Listed below are T cell receptor beta chains from one sample, sequenced in a study of vaccination effects on CD4 cells after COVID-19. Produced via immunoSEQ multiplex PCR; TCRdb's table is partial and in-frame only. This sample has more than 30,000 clones, with about 70% found just once. These receptors lack a known antigen. Sequenced material: CD4+ T cells from PBMCs cultured without peptide, taken before COVID-19 vaccination. These receptors originate from a human donor who received a COVID-19 vaccine. CDR3s include the opening cysteine and the closing phenylalanine or tryptophan. The D gene is left open where the match is weak. A clone size is listed for some rows: how often the clone was seen (once, few, many), or a class if it is expanded.

J gene | D gene | clone size | V gene | CDR3 DNA | CDR3 protein
TRBJ2-7 | TRBD2 | . | TRBV5-1 | TGCGCCAGCAGCTTGGCTCTAGCGGGGGGGGTGTTTGGTGAGCAGTACTTC | CASSLALAGGVFGEQYF
TRBJ2-1 | TRBD1 | once | TRBV19 | TGTGCCAGTAGTTCTAGGGGACAGGGCTATGAGCAGTTCTTC | CASSSRGQGYEQFF
TRBJ2-5 | . | . | TRBV5-4 | TGTGCCAGCAGCTTGTTTTCTCAAGAGACCCAGTACTTC | CASSLFSQETQYF
TRBJ2-1 | . | . | TRBV28 | TGTGCCACTTTTCGCTCAGACGGTTACAATGAGCAGTTCTTC | CATFRSDGYNEQFF
TRBJ1-1 | . | once | TRBV18 | TGTGCCAGCTCACCACGGGGGCGAGGGAACACTGAAGCTTTCTTT | CASSPRGRGNTEAFF
TRBJ2-1 | . | medium-sized | TRBV19 | TGTGCCAGTAGTATCTTGGGGTCAGGGGCCGATGAGCAGTTCTTC | CASSILGSGADEQFF
TRBJ1-4 | . | . | TRBV19 | TGTGCCAGTAGCCCCGGACGGAAGAGCACGTTCGAACTGTTTTTT | CASSPGRKSTFELFF
TRBJ2-7 | . | . | TRBV15 | TGTGCCACCAGCAGAGACGGGGGTGCCTACGAGCAGTACTTC | CATSRDGGAYEQYF
TRBJ2-7 | . | . | TRBV2 | TGTGCCAGTTATCGGACCTCCCTCAGGTCCTACGAGCAGTACTTC | CASYRTSLRSYEQYF
TRBJ1-4 | . | . | TRBV24-1 | TGTGCCACCAGTGATCCCCAAGCGGGGGTTGATGATGAAAAACTGTTTTTT | CATSDPQAGVDDEKLFF
TRBJ2-2 | . | few | TRBV6-5 | TGTGCCAGCCCCCGCGGCGGATCCACCGGGGAGCTGTTTTTT | CASPRGGSTGELFF
TRBJ2-1 | TRBD2 | few | TRBV11-2 | TGTGCCAGCAGCTTAATCGGCCAAGCGGGACGATTCGGTGAGCAGTTCTTC | CASSLIGQAGRFGEQFF
TRBJ1-2 | . | . | TRBV6-4 | TGTGCCAGCAGTGACGAGGGAGGCTACACCTTC | CASSDEGGYTF
TRBJ1-5 | . | few | TRBV6-2/TRBV6-3 | TGTGCCAGCAGTTACCTTGAGAGCAATCAGCCCCAGCATTTT | CASSYLESNQPQHF
TRBJ1-2 | . | few | TRBV9 | TGTGCCAGCAGCCCCTCCTTGGGAGCCTCCTATGGCTACACCTTC | CASSPSLGASYGYTF
TRBJ2-2 | TRBD1 | . | TRBV6-5 | TGTGCCAGCACCGTACAGGGGGCAAACACCGGGGAGCTGTTTTTT | CASTVQGANTGELFF
TRBJ1-1 | . | . | TRBV4-1 | TGCGCCAGCAGCCTTCCCCCGGGGGCCAACACTGAAGCTTTCTTT | CASSLPPGANTEAFF
TRBJ1-6 | TRBD1 | few | TRBV6-5 | TGTGCCAGCCGACAGGGGGCGATGGATTCACCCCTCCACTTT | CASRQGAMDSPLHF
TRBJ2-7 | . | . | TRBV30 | TGTGCCTGGAGGGTCCAGGGTTATTACGAGCAGTACTTC | CAWRVQGYYEQYF
TRBJ1-2 | . | . | TRBV30 | TGTGCCTGCTCGACAGGCTATGGCTACACCTTC | CACSTGYGYTF
TRBJ2-1 | . | . | TRBV14 | TGTGCCAGCAGCCTCGACTGGGGCGGTCGGGGGCGGGGGTCCTACAATGAGCAGTTCTTC | CASSLDWGGRGRGSYNEQFF
TRBJ2-1 | TRBD1 | . | TRBV5-1 | TGCGCCAGCAGACCCGGGACAGGGGGCTACAATGAGCAGTTCTTC | CASRPGTGGYNEQFF
TRBJ2-4 | TRBD2 | . | TRBV5-6 | TGTGCCAGCAGCTTGGTGGGTATAGCGGGGAACAAAAACATTCAGTACTTC | CASSLVGIAGNKNIQYF